This is a list of T cell receptor beta chains from one sample in a study of T cell repertoires in cytomegalovirus infection. Via MiXCR, TCRdb re-called the reads, giving one row per CDR3 protein. The data hold 150,000 to 200,000 distinct CDR3 sequences, with roughly 9% observed a single time. The sequenced material came from PBMCs. The receptors shown here come from a human donor in good health (CMV status not recorded). Some clones in this sample may be carry-over from other donors' samples. Each CDR3 is given with its conserved first and last residue. Each record gives: clone size, V gene, D gene, J gene, CDR3 protein, CDR3 DNA. The D gene is left open where the match is weak. Expanded clones are given a class, and other clones once, few, many or no size at all.

clone size: many; V gene: TRBV20-1; D gene: .; J gene: TRBJ1-4; CDR3 protein: CSASRFDRFATNEKLFF; CDR3 DNA: TGCAGTGCTAGCCGGTTCGACAGGTTTGCAACTAATGAAAAACTGTTTTTT
clone size: .; V gene: TRBV18; D gene: .; J gene: TRBJ1-2; CDR3 protein: CASSPLDVGGLYGYTF; CDR3 DNA: TGTGCCAGCTCACCACTCGACGTCGGGGGGCTCTATGGCTACACCTTC
clone size: .; V gene: TRBV5-1; D gene: .; J gene: TRBJ1-1; CDR3 protein: CASSGYYMNTEAFF; CDR3 DNA: TGCGCCAGCAGTGGATACTACATGAACACTGAAGCTTTCTTT
clone size: few; V gene: TRBV15; D gene: .; J gene: TRBJ2-1; CDR3 protein: CATGQSSSYNEQFF; CDR3 DNA: TGTGCCACCGGACAGAGCAGCTCCTACAATGAGCAGTTCTTC
clone size: many; V gene: TRBV28; D gene: .; J gene: TRBJ1-2; CDR3 protein: CASSFHGRTSYGYTF; CDR3 DNA: TGTGCCAGCAGTTTCCATGGTCGGACTAGTTATGGCTACACCTTC
clone size: many; V gene: TRBV4-2; D gene: .; J gene: TRBJ1-2; CDR3 protein: CASSQDLRGDYGYTF; CDR3 DNA: TGTGCCAGCAGCCAAGATCTAAGGGGCGACTATGGCTACACCTTC
clone size: many; V gene: TRBV6-5; D gene: .; J gene: TRBJ1-5; CDR3 protein: CASRSQEGRNQPQHF; CDR3 DNA: TGTGCCAGCAGATCACAGGAGGGACGCAATCAGCCCCAGCATTTT
clone size: few; V gene: TRBV7-2; D gene: .; J gene: TRBJ1-3; CDR3 protein: CASSPGIGLGNTIYF; CDR3 DNA: TGTGCCAGCAGCCCAGGCATTGGTCTAGGAAACACCATATATTTT
clone size: .; V gene: TRBV4-3; D gene: .; J gene: TRBJ2-6; CDR3 protein: CASSPRYREVSGANVLTF; CDR3 DNA: TGCGCCAGCAGCCCTAGGTACCGGGAAGTATCTGGGGCCAACGTCCTGACTTTC
clone size: .; V gene: TRBV5-6; D gene: .; J gene: TRBJ1-1; CDR3 protein: CASSAEKGTANTEAFF; CDR3 DNA: TGTGCCAGCAGCGCGGAAAAGGGGACGGCAAACACTGAAGCTTTCTTT
clone size: .; V gene: TRBV30; D gene: .; J gene: TRBJ1-1; CDR3 protein: CAWRTGNTEAFF; CDR3 DNA: TGTGCCTGGAGGACAGGGAACACTGAAGCTTTCTTT
clone size: many; V gene: TRBV7-2; D gene: TRBD1; J gene: TRBJ1-4; CDR3 protein: CASSLGPGTGLGEKLFF; CDR3 DNA: TGTGCCAGCAGCTTAGGTCCCGGGACAGGGTTGGGGGAAAAACTGTTTTTT
clone size: many; V gene: TRBV7-8; D gene: TRBD1; J gene: TRBJ1-5; CDR3 protein: CASSLTDRGYSNQPQHF; CDR3 DNA: TGTGCCAGCAGCCTTACTGACAGGGGATATAGCAATCAGCCCCAGCATTTT
clone size: many; V gene: TRBV7-3; D gene: TRBD2; J gene: TRBJ2-5; CDR3 protein: CASSLFPTSGTTQETQYF; CDR3 DNA: TGTGCCAGCAGCTTATTCCCGACTAGCGGGACGACCCAAGAGACCCAGTACTTC
clone size: .; V gene: TRBV6-1; D gene: .; J gene: TRBJ1-1; CDR3 protein: CASGFGSTEAFF; CDR3 DNA: TGTGCCAGCGGGTTCGGTAGCACTGAAGCTTTCTTT
clone size: many; V gene: TRBV7-2; D gene: .; J gene: TRBJ2-5; CDR3 protein: CASSLRGQKETQYF; CDR3 DNA: TGTGCCAGCAGCTTAAGGGGACAAAAAGAGACCCAGTACTTC
clone size: many; V gene: TRBV11-2; D gene: TRBD2; J gene: TRBJ2-1; CDR3 protein: CASRETSGRAGANEQFF; CDR3 DNA: TGTGCCAGCAGAGAGACTAGCGGGAGGGCCGGGGCCAATGAGCAGTTCTTC
clone size: many; V gene: TRBV2; D gene: TRBD2; J gene: TRBJ2-3; CDR3 protein: CASSEASGGGFNTQYF; CDR3 DNA: TGTGCCAGCAGTGAAGCGTCGGGGGGGGGCTTTAATACGCAGTATTTT
clone size: many; V gene: TRBV18; D gene: .; J gene: TRBJ1-1; CDR3 protein: CASSPSGLGTEAFF; CDR3 DNA: TGTGCCAGCTCACCATCAGGGTTGGGGACTGAAGCTTTCTTT
clone size: many; V gene: TRBV5-1; D gene: TRBD1; J gene: TRBJ1-5; CDR3 protein: CASSLTGVVNQPQHF; CDR3 DNA: TGCGCCAGCAGCCTTACAGGGGTCGTCAATCAGCCCCAGCATTTT
clone size: many; V gene: TRBV29-1; D gene: .; J gene: TRBJ2-7; CDR3 protein: CSVELGTKEQYF; CDR3 DNA: TGCAGCGTTGAACTCGGGACGAAAGAGCAGTACTTC
clone size: few; V gene: TRBV6-1; D gene: .; J gene: TRBJ1-5; CDR3 protein: CASSFSTGSDQPQHF; CDR3 DNA: TGTGCCAGCAGCTTCTCTACAGGGTCGGATCAGCCCCAGCATTTT
clone size: .; V gene: TRBV2; D gene: TRBD1; J gene: TRBJ1-6; CDR3 protein: CASSILGQGTNSPLHF; CDR3 DNA: TGTGCCAGCAGTATCCTGGGACAGGGAACGAATTCACCCCTCCACTTT
clone size: many; V gene: TRBV7-2; D gene: .; J gene: TRBJ2-3; CDR3 protein: CASSPLRTDTQYF; CDR3 DNA: TGTGCCAGCAGCCCCCTGCGGACAGATACGCAGTATTTT
clone size: many; V gene: TRBV7-2; D gene: .; J gene: TRBJ1-6; CDR3 protein: CASSPQGGANNSPLHF; CDR3 DNA: TGTGCCAGCAGCCCCCAAGGAGGTGCGAATAATTCACCCCTCCACTTT
clone size: many; V gene: TRBV7-8; D gene: TRBD1; J gene: TRBJ2-7; CDR3 protein: CASSSRDSVNEQYF; CDR3 DNA: TGTGCCAGCAGCTCCCGGGACAGTGTAAACGAGCAGTACTTC
clone size: many; V gene: TRBV6-6; D gene: TRBD1; J gene: TRBJ1-1; CDR3 protein: CASSLWDRGNTEAFF; CDR3 DNA: TGTGCCAGCAGCCTTTGGGACAGGGGGAACACTGAAGCTTTCTTT
clone size: many; V gene: TRBV7-2; D gene: .; J gene: TRBJ1-2; CDR3 protein: CASTSGGLLPPNYGYTF; CDR3 DNA: TGTGCCAGCACTAGCGGAGGGCTCCTCCCTCCTAACTATGGCTACACCTTC
clone size: many; V gene: TRBV6-2/TRBV6-3; D gene: TRBD2; J gene: TRBJ2-7; CDR3 protein: CASSYSSREGSSYEQYF; CDR3 DNA: TGTGCCAGCAGTTACTCGTCGCGGGAGGGCAGCTCCTACGAGCAGTACTTC
clone size: few; V gene: TRBV28; D gene: TRBD2; J gene: TRBJ2-7; CDR3 protein: CASSRLAGVKYEQYF; CDR3 DNA: TGTGCCAGCAGCAGACTAGCGGGAGTGAAATACGAGCAGTACTTC
clone size: few; V gene: TRBV24-1; D gene: TRBD2; J gene: TRBJ2-3; CDR3 protein: CATSGLAGTQDTQYF; CDR3 DNA: TGTGCCACCAGCGGCCTAGCGGGGACTCAAGATACGCAGTATTTT
clone size: many; V gene: TRBV28; D gene: TRBD2; J gene: TRBJ2-3; CDR3 protein: CASSLSSSGSWIDTQYF; CDR3 DNA: TGTGCCAGCAGTTTATCTTCTAGCGGGAGTTGGATAGATACGCAGTATTTT
clone size: .; V gene: TRBV20-1; D gene: TRBD2; J gene: TRBJ2-7; CDR3 protein: CSARDGRTSDSYEQYF; CDR3 DNA: TGCAGTGCTAGAGATGGGAGGACTAGCGACTCCTACGAGCAGTACTTC
clone size: .; V gene: TRBV5-6; D gene: TRBD1; J gene: TRBJ1-1; CDR3 protein: CASSDTGTGTKAFF; CDR3 DNA: TGTGCCAGCAGCGACACCGGGACAGGAACAAAAGCTTTCTTT
clone size: few; V gene: TRBV29-1; D gene: TRBD2; J gene: TRBJ2-1; CDR3 protein: CSGDPGLAGANEQFF; CDR3 DNA: TGCAGCGGAGATCCTGGACTAGCGGGAGCGAATGAGCAGTTCTTC
clone size: .; V gene: TRBV27; D gene: .; J gene: TRBJ1-1; CDR3 protein: CASSPLAGLEAFF; CDR3 DNA: TGTGCCAGCAGCCCTCTTGCCGGTCTTGAAGCTTTCTTT
clone size: few; V gene: TRBV5-6; D gene: .; J gene: TRBJ2-2; CDR3 protein: CASSFVTRTGELFF; CDR3 DNA: TGTGCCAGCAGCTTCGTGACAAGGACCGGGGAGCTGTTTTTT
clone size: many; V gene: TRBV7-2; D gene: .; J gene: TRBJ2-3; CDR3 protein: CASSSQGKGSTDTQYF; CDR3 DNA: TGTGCCAGCAGCTCACAGGGAAAAGGTAGCACAGATACGCAGTATTTT
clone size: few; V gene: TRBV15; D gene: .; J gene: TRBJ1-5; CDR3 protein: CATSRSGTRDNQPQHF; CDR3 DNA: TGTGCCACCAGCCGGTCCGGGACACGGGACAATCAGCCCCAGCATTTT
clone size: many; V gene: TRBV4-3; D gene: .; J gene: TRBJ1-4; CDR3 protein: CASSQTTGSGLFF; CDR3 DNA: TGCGCCAGCAGCCAAACAACAGGGTCTGGACTGTTTTTT
clone size: many; V gene: TRBV6-2/TRBV6-3; D gene: TRBD2; J gene: TRBJ2-3; CDR3 protein: CASSLSTSGGTDTQYF; CDR3 DNA: TGTGCCAGCAGCCTCTCCACTAGCGGGGGCACAGATACGCAGTATTTT
clone size: few; V gene: TRBV20-1; D gene: .; J gene: TRBJ1-5; CDR3 protein: CSAGIISPGNQPQHF; CDR3 DNA: TGCAGTGCTGGCATAATATCCCCGGGCAATCAGCCCCAGCATTTT
clone size: many; V gene: TRBV6-6; D gene: .; J gene: TRBJ2-7; CDR3 protein: CASSYTPNGTAYEQYF; CDR3 DNA: TGTGCCAGCAGTTACACTCCGAACGGGACTGCCTACGAGCAGTACTTC
clone size: many; V gene: TRBV10-3; D gene: .; J gene: TRBJ1-5; CDR3 protein: CATQANSNQPQHF; CDR3 DNA: TGTGCCACACAGGCTAATAGCAATCAGCCCCAGCATTTT
clone size: many; V gene: TRBV29-1; D gene: .; J gene: TRBJ1-2; CDR3 protein: CSVVAHYHGGYGYTF; CDR3 DNA: TGCAGCGTTGTGGCACACTACCATGGAGGCTATGGCTACACCTTC